This T cell receptor beta chain came from a study of shared clonotypes between healthy human individuals. Findings and limits, study-wide: In contrast to clonotypes shared by all four donors, non-shared clonotypes had lower generation probabilities. Estimated richness values were generally larger in naive subsets than in memory subsets.

This clone was counted at least ten times. The antigen remains undetermined. The CDR3 runs to 11 residues. Trimming stripped 7 bases from V and 7 bases from J, with 11 bases between. In germline, CDR1 is DFQATT, CDR2 SNEGSKA (reference sequence). TCRdb's copy holds only in-frame clones and misses some; the assay was immunoSEQ multiplex PCR. This sample has 980,000 or so clones, with approximately 76% found just once. The sequence was obtained from a man between 18 and 35 years old in good health. What was sequenced was memory CD4+ T cells sorted from blood. Specified subset: CD45RA-negative fraction. The chain employs TRBV20-1 and TRBJ2-1, with D possibly matching TRBD2 (6 bases). The CDR3 protein is CSVVAVNEQFF. CDR3 coding DNA: TGCAGTGTAGTAGCGGTTAATGAGCAGTTCTTC.